A selection of T cell receptor beta chains follows, all from one sample in a study of shared T cell receptors in the human thymus. Assay: immunoSEQ multiplex PCR; the TCRdb copy retains only in-frame clones and omits some. This table holds almost 550,000 clones, roughly 74% found once. These data were likewise used in another study, on human thymus T cells.

Sequences were obtained from thymocytes. Every receptor here comes from a boy in the first two years of life with a congenital heart defect. Both conserved end residues are part of each CDR3. The order of the fields is D gene, J gene, V gene, CDR3 DNA, CDR3 protein. A D gene is named only where the DNA matches it firmly.

d_call: NA
j_call: TRBJ2-7
v_call: TRBV27
cdr3_nt: TGTGCCAGCAGCCCTACAGGGACCTACGAGCAGTACTTC
cdr3_aa: CASSPTGTYEQYF

d_call: NA
j_call: TRBJ2-1
v_call: TRBV13
cdr3_nt: TGTGCCAGCAGCTTAGAGCGGAAATACAATGAGCAGTTCTTC
cdr3_aa: CASSLERKYNEQFF

d_call: TRBD2
j_call: TRBJ2-7
v_call: TRBV6-1
cdr3_nt: TGTGCCAGCAGCCTCACTAGCGTTACCTACGAGCAGTACTTC
cdr3_aa: CASSLTSVTYEQYF

d_call: NA
j_call: TRBJ2-5
v_call: TRBV19
cdr3_nt: TGTGCCAGTAGTACCGGCCCCCCGCGGGAGACCCAGTACTTC
cdr3_aa: CASSTGPPRETQYF

d_call: NA
j_call: TRBJ2-7
v_call: TRBV28
cdr3_nt: TGTGCCAGCAGATACACAGGGCGCCTCTCCTACGAGCAGTACTTC
cdr3_aa: CASRYTGRLSYEQYF

d_call: NA
j_call: TRBJ2-1
v_call: TRBV27
cdr3_nt: TGTGCCAGCAGTTTATTTCGGGGGAGTGAGCAGTTCTTC
cdr3_aa: CASSLFRGSEQFF

d_call: NA
j_call: TRBJ2-1
v_call: TRBV30
cdr3_nt: TGTGCCTGGAGAAGCGGGGAGCAGTTCTTC
cdr3_aa: CAWRSGEQFF

d_call: TRBD1
j_call: TRBJ2-3
v_call: TRBV29-1
cdr3_nt: TGCAGCGTTGAAGATTCGAGGACAGGGGGCACAGATACGCAGTATTTT
cdr3_aa: CSVEDSRTGGTDTQYF

d_call: NA
j_call: TRBJ1-3
v_call: TRBV29-1
cdr3_nt: TGCAGCGTTGCGGGGGATCCTCCTGGAAACACCATATATTTT
cdr3_aa: CSVAGDPPGNTIYF

d_call: NA
j_call: TRBJ1-1
v_call: TRBV6-1
cdr3_nt: TGTGCCAGCAGTGCTTACTACCGGGAGGCCTTGAACACTGAAGCTTTCTTT
cdr3_aa: CASSAYYREALNTEAFF

d_call: TRBD2
j_call: TRBJ2-7
v_call: TRBV30
cdr3_nt: TGTGCCTGGTCGATTCCGGGACTAGGTGGAATGGAGCAGTACTTC
cdr3_aa: CAWSIPGLGGMEQYF

d_call: TRBD1
j_call: TRBJ2-5
v_call: TRBV7-4
cdr3_nt: TGTGCCAGCAGCCGGGGACAGGGGGCAGAGACCCAGTACTTC
cdr3_aa: CASSRGQGAETQYF